The clone carrying this TCR beta chain occurred many times. What it binds is not known. This specimen belongs to a study of shared clonotypes between healthy human individuals. Only in-frame clones appear in the TCRdb table, and some are missing; sequencing was by immunoSEQ multiplex PCR. The sample consists of approximately 1.1 million clones, roughly 74% of them appearing once. The V gene's germline CDR1 is SGDLS and CDR2 YYNGEE. The CDR3 loop spans 13 amino acids. V was trimmed by 4 bases and J by 6 bases, leaving 10 bases between them. General study findings and limits: The study's rarefaction showed incomplete sorted-subset sequencing despite large depth.

The chain recombines TRBV9 with TRBJ2-2; D is ambiguous. This clonotype was sampled from a man between 18 and 35 years old in good health. Some clones in this sample may be carry-over from other donors' samples. Material for sequencing was memory CD4+ T cells from PBMCs. Noted subset: CD45RA-negative fraction. As DNA, the CDR3 is TGTGCCAGCAGCCCATGGGTGGCCGGGGAGCTGTTTTTT. Amino acid sequence: CASSPWVAGELFF.